This T cell receptor (beta chain) is drawn from a study of prognosis after radiotherapy for stage I lung cancer. V was clipped by 4 bases and J by 3 bases; unmatched bases: 5. The germline V gene encodes CDR1 SGHRS and CDR2 YFSETQ. The CDR3 contains 14 residues. From genomic DNA, TCR beta CDR3 was amplified by two-round multiplex PCR. TRBV and TRBJ genes each had their own specific primers in first-round PCR. In TCRdb, the multiplex PCR reads were re-called with MiXCR into one record per CDR3 protein. The sample holds 20,000 or so distinct CDR3 sequences, about 42% seen once. This sequence joins TRBV5-1 and TRBJ1-2; the match to TRBD1 covers 8 bases. Source: PBMCs, taken before or after stereotactic body radiation therapy (not recorded which). This TCR came from a donor over 45 with non-small cell lung cancer. The CDR3 reads CASSAGQAHYGYTF. DNA for the CDR3: TGCGCCAGCAGCGCGGGACAGGCCCACTATGGCTACACCTTC.